The T cell receptor (beta chain) described here comes from a study of OX40 agonist ivuxolimab in advanced cancers. Study as a whole: All patients had ivuxolimab intravenously every 2 weeks at 0.01 to 10 mg/kg.

The protocol was immunoSEQ multiplex PCR, while the TCRdb copy is restricted to in-frame clones and leaves out a portion. The sample yields 60,000 to 80,000 clones, roughly 90% seen once. General observations from the study: Fewer expanded clones were found on average in CD4+ than in CD8+ T cells.

Blood samples were obtained at baseline, cycle 4 day 1, and cycle 7 day 1. With regard to this clone: Its antigen is not identified.

The material was CD4+ or CD8+ T cells sorted from blood, obtained in a trial of the OX40 agonist ivuxolimab. The receptor was derived from an adult with an advanced solid tumor such as melanoma, head and neck, liver or kidney cancer.

CDR3 amino acids: CASSPSGGETQYF. CDR3 DNA sequence: TGTGCCAGCTCACCGTCGGGTGGGGAGACCCAGTACTTC. J is TRBJ2-5 and V is TRBV18, with D hard to call. Germline V gene sequence: CDR1 KGHSH, CDR2 LQKENI. V gave up 3 bases and J gave up 5 bases, with 10 bases separating them. The CDR3 totals 13 residues.